These 6 T cell receptor beta chains share one sample of origin, sequenced in a study of technical replicates of blood from several donors. The method was immunoSEQ multiplex PCR; TCRdb's version includes in-frame clones alone and lacks a portion of them. The sample gives more than 65,000 clones, roughly 91% of which show up once; more than 0.35% is in the top ten. Source material: T cells isolated from PBMCs. The receptors stem from a human donor in good health. Some clones in this sample may be carry-over from other donors' samples.

This clone was counted once. The chain recombines TRBV29-1 with TRBJ2-1; no definite D call. CDR1 is SQVTM, CDR2 ANQGSEA, per germline. There are 14 residues in the CDR3. Trimming removed 4 bases at V and 0 bases at J, with 10 bases between. The CDR3 sequence: CSVGQVRSYNEQFF. Here the CDR3 DNA reads TGCAGCGTTGGTCAGGTACGCTCCTACAATGAGCAGTTCTTC.

The chain has TRBV9 and TRBJ2-1; TRBD2 matches 10 bases. The CDR3 length is 16 residues. The V segment lost 3 bases and the J segment 9 bases; nucleotides outside the gene matches: 12. Germline V gene lookup returns CDR1 SGDLS and CDR2 YYNGEE. CDR3 nucleotide sequence: TGTGCCAGCAGCGGGGGTACTAGCGGGAACGTTGGTGAGCAGTTCTTC. Translating gives CASSGGTSGNVGEQFF.

The gene calls are TRBV28 and TRBJ1-4, with 8 bases fitting TRBD1. Losses at the gene ends were 3 bases for V and 8 bases for J; bases not matched to a gene: 5. The CDR3 is 14 residues long. Germline V lookup: CDR1 MDHEN, CDR2 SYDVKM. The CDR3, as DNA: TGTGCCAGCAGTTTTAGACAGGGGAGCGAAAAACTGTTTTTT. As protein: CASSFRQGSEKLFF.

V usage is TRBV28 and J usage is TRBJ2-4, with D uncertain. Germline CDR1 and CDR2: MDHEN and SYDVKM. The ends were cut back, 1 base at V and 3 bases at J, with 7 bases in the middle. CDR3 length equals 14 residues. CDR3 loop: CASSLSGYKNIQYF. CDR3 DNA: TGTGCCAGCAGTTTATCCGGTTACAAAAACATTCAGTACTTC.

The rearrangement links TRBV30 to TRBJ1-1; D is unresolved. This CDR3 comprises 11 residues. Germline lookup yields CDR1 GTSNPN and CDR2 SVGIG (reference sequence). V was cut by 4 bases and J by 8 bases, with 11 bases left in between. The CDR3 protein is CAWKSTLEAFF. CDR3 in DNA: TGTGCCTGGAAATCAACTTTGGAAGCTTTCTTT.

The chain has TRBV5-1 and TRBJ2-1; a weak D match, TRBD1 (6 bases). Germline-derived CDR1 and CDR2 are SGHRS and YFSETQ. Deletions cut 3 bases from V and 5 bases from J, with 9 bases between. The CDR3 is 13 amino acids. CDR3 bases: TGCGCCAGCAGCTACCCAGGGGACAATGAGCAGTTCTTC. This codes for CASSYPGDNEQFF.